This T cell receptor beta chain was sequenced during a study of shared clonotypes between healthy human individuals (dated by TCRdb to about 2020). Background for the entire study: Three men and a couple of women, aged 18 to 49 years, made up the cohort. Per donor, three plates each were used for CD4 naive and CD4 memory, two for CD8 naive, and one for CD8 memory. To estimate repertoire size and how much clonotype sharing occurs between individuals, the study deeply sequenced the blood TCR repertoires of five or six healthy adults. Libraries were prepared and TCR repertoires were sequenced by different laboratories using diverse techniques, in order to increase sequencing depth and limit assay-specific biases. Between about 0.8 and 9 billion PBMCs per donor were obtained by leukapheresis.

Between the V and J ends, shortened by 8 bases and 0 bases respectively, the junction contains 14 bases. Taken from the germline V gene, the CDR1 and CDR2 loops are SGHAT and FQNNGV. The CDR3 runs 14 residues from the cysteine to the phenylalanine. Left in the record is the CDR3 DNA by itself, 42 bases read in frame from the first base. Donors were healthy HIV-negative adults with no recently reported acute infections or vaccinations. Every donor was a Caucasian adult residing in Nashville, Tennessee, USA. CD4+ T cells were enriched through magnetic negative selection, after which naive cells were positively selected on CD45RA and the remaining negative fraction served as the memory subset. Blood was collected by leukapheresis, and PBMCs were isolated by Ficoll-Histopaque density gradient centrifugation and then cryopreserved in liquid nitrogen vapor phase. Analytical flow cytometry was used to check the purity and quantity of every magnetically sorted T cell population. Genomic DNA was isolated from every sorted fraction and measured by UV absorbance on a Nanodrop 2000c.

Broad study findings and their caveats: Incomplete sequencing was indicated by rarefaction of sorted-subset datasets, despite the large sequencing depth. Sharing across four donors was observed for roughly 5% of naive CD4, under 4% of naive CD8, 2% to 2.5% of memory CD4, and about 0.39% of memory CD8 clonotypes. Only blood was sampled, and tissue TCR repertoires likely differ from those in blood. Clonotypes shared by all four sorted-subset donors showed higher generation probabilities than non-shared clonotypes. Based on pairwise subsampling, the degree of clonotype sharing among donors was expected to be affected by sequencing depth. Estimated clonotype richness was generally larger for naive than for memory subsets. The small number of donors limited the genetic and exposure-history diversity represented.

Using the deep immunoSEQ assay, multiplex PCR amplified TCR CDR3 regions from genomic DNA. Genomic DNA extracted from each cell subset was distributed evenly over all wells of several immunoSEQ 96-well plates, and each plate served as one replicate. For sorted subsets, about 200 ng genomic DNA, equal to tens of thousands of T cell genomes, was loaded into each replicate PCR. Purified libraries were quantified with a Qubit 3.0 fluorometer, sized on a Bioanalyzer 2100, and re-quantified with the KAPA Library Quantification kit. Every immunoSEQ 96-well plate was sequenced on a separate single-read 150-cycle Illumina NextSeq 550 flow cell. From the authors' description of their analysis: Because the immunoSEQ output included only junctional sequences and no quality scores, the filtering could not be the same as the filtering used for full-length reads. To assign V/J genes and CDR3, sequences were annotated using PyIR, a Python wrapper for IgBLAST v1.9, with IMGT germline references. Any read was removed if the V/J assignment was weak (E-value above 1e-6), the CDR3 was missing, or the read contained stop codons, out-of-frame junctions, or ambiguous translated residues. V3J clonotypes were defined as sequences sharing the same inferred V gene, J gene, and CDR3 amino acid sequence. The percentage overlap between two repertoires was calculated by dividing the number of shared unique clonotypes by the size of the smaller repertoire. Richness of each repertoire was evaluated using RTK rarefaction, the Chao1 estimator, and Recon v2.1 estimates of unobserved clonotypes. OLGA was used to compute generation probabilities for all TCRbeta clonotypes that the gDNA method yielded from a handful of donors. Drawn from immuneACCESS, this table holds only the in-frame rearrangements with V and J called that TCRdb kept. Clones are partly lost; checked studies trace under half to an unresolved V gene and leave the rest unexplained. V, J and clone size are those of that table, while D and trimming were read from the DNA. This sample is represented by around 1.1 million clones; around 77% of them were singletons. The ten largest clones add up to 0.89% of the sample.

Notes on this clone: This receptor's antigen is unknown. Base qualities are not at hand, and no much larger clone is one base apart.

The clonotype comes from a man younger than 30 in good health. Some clones in this sample may be carry-over from other donors' samples. The sequence is built from TRBV11-2 and TRBJ2-7; the D gene is unclear. The sequenced sample was memory CD4+ T cells from PBMCs. Per the publication, the cell subset or site label means: CD45RA-negative fraction. The CDR3 corresponds to CASANSISSYEQYF. DNA sequence: TGTGCCAGCGCGAATAGCATATCCTCCTACGAGCAGTACTTC.